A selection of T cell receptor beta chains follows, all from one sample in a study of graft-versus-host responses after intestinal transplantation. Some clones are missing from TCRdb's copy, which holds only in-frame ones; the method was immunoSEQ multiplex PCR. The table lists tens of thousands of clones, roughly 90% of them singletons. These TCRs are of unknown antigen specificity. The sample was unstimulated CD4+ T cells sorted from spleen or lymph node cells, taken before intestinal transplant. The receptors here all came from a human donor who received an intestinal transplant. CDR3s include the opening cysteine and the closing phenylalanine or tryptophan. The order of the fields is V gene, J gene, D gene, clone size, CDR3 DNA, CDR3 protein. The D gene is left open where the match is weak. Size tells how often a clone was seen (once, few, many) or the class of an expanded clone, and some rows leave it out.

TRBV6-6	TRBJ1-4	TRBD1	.	TGTGCCAGCAGGGACAGGGATAATGAAAAACTGTTTTTT	CASRDRDNEKLFF
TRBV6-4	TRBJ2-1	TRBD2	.	TGTGCCAGCAGTGAACGGACTAGCGACAATGAGCAGTTCTTC	CASSERTSDNEQFF
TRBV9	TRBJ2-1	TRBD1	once	TGTGCCAGCAGCGAGGGGACAGGGTGGATCTACAATGAGCAGTTCTTC	CASSEGTGWIYNEQFF
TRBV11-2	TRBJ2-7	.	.	TGTGCCAGCAGCCGAATACCTTGGGCCGCACAAGTTGCCGCCTACGAGCAGTACTTC	CASSRIPWAAQVAAYEQYF
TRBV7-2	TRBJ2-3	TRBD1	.	TGTGCCAGCAGCACCACAGGGGAAATGGGCACAGATACGCAGTATTTT	CASSTTGEMGTDTQYF
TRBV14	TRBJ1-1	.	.	TGTGCCAGCAGCCCCACAGCTACTGAAGCTTTCTTT	CASSPTATEAFF
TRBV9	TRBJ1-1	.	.	TGTGCCAGCAGCGTAGCGGGGCAGGGGATGAACACTGAAGCTTTCTTT	CASSVAGQGMNTEAFF
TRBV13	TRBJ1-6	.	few	TGTGCCAGCAGCTCTAGGACAGCCTACCCGAATTCACCCCTCCACTTT	CASSSRTAYPNSPLHF
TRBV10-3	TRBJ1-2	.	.	TGTGCCATCAGTGATGGTGCAGGGAACTATGGCTACACCTTC	CAISDGAGNYGYTF
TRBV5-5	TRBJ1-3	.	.	TGTGCCAGCAGCGGGGGACACTCTGGAAACACCATATATTTT	CASSGGHSGNTIYF
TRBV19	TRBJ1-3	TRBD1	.	TGTGCCAGTACAAAGACAGGGGGGTCTGGAAACACCATATATTTT	CASTKTGGSGNTIYF
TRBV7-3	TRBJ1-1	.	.	TGTGCCAGCAGCTTGACGGGGACTACTGAAGCTTTCTTT	CASSLTGTTEAFF